This TCR beta chain was recorded in a study of T cells after yellow fever vaccination. Via MiXCR, TCRdb re-called the 5' RACE reads, giving one row per CDR3 protein. The profile shows more than 450,000 distinct CDR3 sequences, roughly a fifth of them singletons. As regards this clonotype: Its target is unknown.

Study observations and caveats: Most clones from primary vaccination were detected again post-booster (about 95% CD4, approximately 90% CD8).

Per the germline V gene, CDR1 is MNHNS and CDR2 is SASEGT. The CDR3 is made up of 14 amino acids. V lost 6 bases to trimming and J lost 4 bases, with 13 bases between them. The chain is built from TRBV6-1 and TRBJ1-5; D may be TRBD1 (6 bases). The sample in question was PBMCs, obtained 20 to 25 days after the first yellow fever vaccination. The sequence was obtained from a man younger than 30 who received the YFV17D yellow fever vaccine. CDR3 nucleotides: TGTGCCAGCAGCTCGTACAGGGAAAATCAGCCCCAGCATTTT. It encodes CASSSYRENQPQHF.